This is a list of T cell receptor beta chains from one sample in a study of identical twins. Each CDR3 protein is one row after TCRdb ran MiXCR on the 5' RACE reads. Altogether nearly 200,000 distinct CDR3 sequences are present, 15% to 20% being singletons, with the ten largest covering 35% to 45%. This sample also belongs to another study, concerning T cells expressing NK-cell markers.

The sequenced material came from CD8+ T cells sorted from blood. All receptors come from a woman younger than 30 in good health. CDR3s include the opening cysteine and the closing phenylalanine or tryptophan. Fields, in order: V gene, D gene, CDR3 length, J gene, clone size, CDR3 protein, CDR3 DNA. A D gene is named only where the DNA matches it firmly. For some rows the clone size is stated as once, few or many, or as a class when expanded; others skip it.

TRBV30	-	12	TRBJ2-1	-	CAWSVYGNEQFF	TGTGCCTGGAGTGTATACGGGAATGAGCAGTTCTTC
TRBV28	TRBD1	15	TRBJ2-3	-	CASFKQGKLTDTQYF	TGTGCCAGCTTTAAACAGGGGAAACTCACAGATACGCAGTATTTT
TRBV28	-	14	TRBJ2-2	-	CASSLIRTTGELFF	TGTGCCAGCAGTCTTATTAGGACCACCGGGGAGCTGTTTTTT
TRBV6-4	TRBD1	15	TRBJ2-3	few	CASSARQGGTDTQYF	TGTGCCAGCAGCGCCCGACAGGGTGGCACAGATACGCAGTATTTT
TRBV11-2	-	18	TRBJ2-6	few	CASSLGRGSSSGANVLTF	TGTGCCAGCAGCCTAGGTAGGGGCTCCAGCTCTGGGGCCAACGTCCTGACTTTC
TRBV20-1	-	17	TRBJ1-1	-	CSARDLWTANMNTEAFF	TGCAGTGCTAGAGATCTGTGGACAGCGAACATGAACACTGAAGCTTTCTTT
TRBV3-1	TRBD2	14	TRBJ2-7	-	CASSQPGGVYEQYF	TGTGCCAGCAGCCAACCCGGGGGGGTCTACGAGCAGTACTTC
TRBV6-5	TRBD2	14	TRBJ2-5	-	CASSYRSGEETQYF	TGTGCCAGCAGTTACAGAAGCGGGGAGGAGACCCAGTACTTC
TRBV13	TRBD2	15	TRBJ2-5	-	CASSPEAGAGETQYF	TGTGCCAGCAGCCCAGAGGCGGGAGCGGGTGAGACCCAGTACTTC
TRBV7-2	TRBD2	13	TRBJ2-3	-	CASSLAGTSGGTF	TGTGCCAGCAGCTTAGCCGGGACTAGCGGGGGCACTTTT
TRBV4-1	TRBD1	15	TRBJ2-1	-	CASSHPGTGKNEQFF	TGCGCCAGCAGCCATCCCGGGACAGGGAAGAATGAGCAGTTCTTC
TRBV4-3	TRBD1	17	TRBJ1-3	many	CASSQEVRTGGGNTIYF	TGCGCCAGCAGCCAAGAAGTACGGACAGGAGGGGGAAACACCATATATTTT
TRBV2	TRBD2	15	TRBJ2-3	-	CASRGLAGGPDTQYF	TGTGCCAGCAGGGGGCTAGCGGGGGGGCCGGATACGCAGTATTTT
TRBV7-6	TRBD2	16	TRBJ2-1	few	CASSPRGSGGYNEQFF	TGTGCCAGCAGCCCCCGGGGGAGCGGGGGGTACAATGAGCAGTTCTTC
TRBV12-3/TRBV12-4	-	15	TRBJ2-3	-	CASSAPDGFTDTQYF	TGTGCCAGCAGTGCCCCCGATGGCTTCACAGATACGCAGTATTTT
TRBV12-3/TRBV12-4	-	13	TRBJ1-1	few	CASSLSENTEAFF	TGTGCCAGCAGTTTGTCGGAGAACACTGAAGCTTTCTTT
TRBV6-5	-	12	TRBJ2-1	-	CASSPQSYEQFF	TGTGCCAGCAGCCCTCAGAGTTATGAGCAGTTCTTC
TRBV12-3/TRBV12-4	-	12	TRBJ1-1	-	CASSWVTTEAFF	TGTGCCAGCAGTTGGGTGACCACTGAAGCTTTCTTT
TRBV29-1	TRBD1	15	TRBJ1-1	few	CSVQGEHLVSTEAFF	TGCAGCGTGCAGGGGGAACATTTAGTCAGCACTGAAGCTTTCTTT
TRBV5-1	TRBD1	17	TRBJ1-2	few	CASSLRQGWERLDGYTF	TGCGCCAGCAGCTTGCGACAGGGATGGGAGAGACTAGATGGCTACACCTTC
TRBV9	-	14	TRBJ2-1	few	CASSPPRRPGEQFF	TGTGCCAGCAGCCCCCCCAGAAGGCCGGGTGAGCAGTTCTTC
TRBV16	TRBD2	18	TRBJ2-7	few	CASSPGPSSTSERYEQYF	TGTGCCAGCAGTCCTGGACCCTCCTCAACTAGCGAACGCTACGAGCAGTACTTC
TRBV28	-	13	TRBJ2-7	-	CASSPGRVGEQYF	TGTGCCAGCAGTCCGGGAAGGGTGGGGGAGCAGTACTTC
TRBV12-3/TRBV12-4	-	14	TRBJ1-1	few	CASSLGAANTEAFF	TGTGCCAGCAGTTTAGGGGCAGCGAACACTGAAGCTTTCTTT
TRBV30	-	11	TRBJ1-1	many	CAWGANTEAFF	TGTGCCTGGGGGGCTAACACTGAAGCTTTCTTT
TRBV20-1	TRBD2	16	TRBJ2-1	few	CSAKVAGGPIPHEQFF	TGCAGTGCTAAAGTAGCGGGAGGGCCTATTCCCCATGAGCAGTTCTTC
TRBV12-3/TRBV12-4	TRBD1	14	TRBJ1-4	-	CASSGTGGYEKLFF	TGTGCCAGCAGCGGGACAGGGGGCTATGAAAAACTGTTTTTT
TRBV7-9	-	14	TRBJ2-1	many	CASSLLEGLGEQFF	TGTGCCAGCAGCTTATTGGAGGGCCTCGGTGAGCAGTTCTTC
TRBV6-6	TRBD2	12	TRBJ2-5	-	CATSGGQETQYF	TGTGCCACCAGCGGGGGCCAAGAGACCCAGTACTTC
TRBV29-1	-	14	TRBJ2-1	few	CSVEDTPGRREQFF	TGCAGCGTTGAAGACACTCCAGGGAGGCGTGAGCAGTTCTTC
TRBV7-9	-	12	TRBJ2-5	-	CASSATEETQYF	TGTGCCAGCAGCGCGACAGAAGAGACCCAGTACTTC